The 6 T cell receptor beta chains below were found in one sample sequenced in a study of response to subunit inactivated influenza vaccine. TCRdb used MiXCR to reprocess the RT-PCR reads, holding one entry per CDR3 protein. The sample lists hundreds of thousands of distinct CDR3 sequences; 13% to 15% were seen once. Sample: PBMCs from blood, taken roughly 15 days before vaccination. The receptor source for this set is a man aged 50 to 59 who received an inactivated influenza vaccine.

The chain recombines TRBV6-2 or TRBV6-3 with TRBJ2-1; D is possibly TRBD2 (6 bases). Germline V gene lookup returns CDR1 MNHEY and CDR2 SVGEGT. V dropped 6 bases and J dropped 8 bases, with 26 bases sitting between them. The CDR3 loop spans 17 amino acids. CDR3 amino acids: CASSSGTSAGSRDEQFF. The DNA for the CDR3 is TGTGCCAGCAGCTCTGGTACTAGTGCGGGGTCCCGCGATGAGCAGTTCTTC.

The chain carries TRBV5-1 and TRBJ2-7, with 11 bases that match TRBD2. J gave up 5 bases and V 4 bases, and 5 bases lay outside the gene matches. The CDR3 extends over 14 amino acids. The V gene's germline CDR1 is SGHRS and CDR2 YFSETQ. CDR3 sequence reads: CASSVAGGTHEQYF. CDR3 bases: TGCGCCAGCAGCGTAGCGGGGGGGACCCACGAGCAGTACTTC.

This clonotype has more than one count but fewer than ten. The gene calls are TRBV12-3 or TRBV12-4 and TRBJ2-2; TRBD2 might be the D (5 bases). The CDR3 is 13 amino acids. The ends were cut back, 3 bases at V and 6 bases at J, with 8 bases in the middle. The CDR3 here is CASSFNGAGELFF. The CDR3 coding sequence is TGTGCCAGCAGTTTTAACGGGGCCGGGGAGCTGTTTTTT.

This clonotype showed up just a few times. The CDR3 loop is CSARAQGSNQPQHF. Here the CDR3 DNA reads TGCAGTGCTAGAGCGCAGGGTAGCAATCAGCCCCAGCATTTT. The gene calls are TRBV20-1 and TRBJ1-5; D possibly corresponds to TRBD1 (5 bases). The V gene lost 1 base and the J gene lost 0 bases, with 7 bases spanning the gap. Germline assignment: CDR1 DFQATT and CDR2 SNEGSKA (reference sequence). This CDR3 comprises 14 residues.

The V call is TRBV7-9, the J call TRBJ2-1; 10 bases are shared with TRBD1. V dropped 1 base and J dropped 8; count of bases not matched to a gene: 5. The CDR3 loop spans 15 amino acids. Germline values: CDR1 SEHNR, CDR2 FQNEAQ (reference sequence). The CDR3: CASSLDGTGEDEQFF. The CDR3 coding sequence is TGTGCCAGCAGCTTAGATGGGACAGGGGAGGATGAGCAGTTCTTC.

This clonotype was seen at least ten times. The chain carries TRBV4-1 and TRBJ1-4; D may be TRBD1 (6 bases). V was clipped by 5 bases and J by 3 bases, with 16 bases between them. CDR1 MGHRA and CDR2 YSYEKL come from the germline V gene. The CDR3 sequence is 16 residues long. The CDR3 loop reads CASSTLQGNANEKLFF. CDR3 nucleotides: TGCGCCAGCAGCACCCTACAGGGCAACGCTAATGAAAAACTGTTTTTT.